This TCR beta chain was sequenced during a study of technical replicates of blood from a few donors. Clones were read by immunoSEQ multiplex PCR, and TCRdb kept only the in-frame ones, dropping some. The sample carries roughly 56,000 clones, 70% to 90% recorded once. Germline lookup yields CDR1 SQVTM and CDR2 ANQGSEA. J lost 2 bases, V lost 6 bases, and 6 bases had no gene match. There are 14 residues in the CDR3. The specimen was PBMCs. The V and J genes are TRBV29-1 and TRBJ2-7; TRBD2 aligns across 11 bases. The receptor was isolated from a human donor in good health. Some clones in this sample may be carry-over from other donors' samples. CDR3 region: CSVHSGRVPYEQYF. The DNA of the CDR3 is TGCAGCGTCCATAGCGGGAGGGTTCCCTACGAGCAGTACTTC.